This T cell receptor beta chain was documented in a study of shared clonotypes between healthy human individuals. Notes on the study in general: Generation of non-shared clonotypes was less probable than generation of clonotypes shared by all four donors.

Authors' processing steps: Junction-only sequences without quality scores came from ImmunoSEQ, so filtering differed. This table comes from immunoSEQ multiplex PCR, and its TCRdb copy is limited to in-frame clones, with some not included. That table is the source of V, J and clone size, and D and trimming were worked out from the DNA. The table shows roughly 1,500,000 clones, with around 98.5% occurring only once. There are 13 residues in the CDR3. CDR1 is MDHEN and CDR2 is SYDVKM in the germline V gene. V shed 7 bases and J 3 bases; nucleotides not matched to a gene: 3. For this clone: The antigen remains unidentified.

This TCR was sampled from a man in his thirties or forties in good health. The chain is built from TRBV28 and TRBJ2-5; 9 positions agree with TRBD2. Sequencing was done on a sample of naive CD4+ T cells sorted from blood. Subset in this sample: CD45RA+ positively selected. CDR3 bases: TGTGCCAGCAAATCTAGCGGGGAAGAGACCCAGTACTTC. Translated, it gives CASKSSGEETQYF.